This T cell receptor (beta chain) appears in the sequencing data of a study of T cell responses to AZD1222 COVID-19 vaccine. Measured with immunoSEQ multiplex PCR; TCRdb has only the in-frame clones, and not every one. The sample yields approximately 74,000 clones, 83% seen once. Overall study findings and caveats: A mostly white British donor set with more females was recruited, and clonal diversity was possibly underestimated. Dominant at 160-218 and 743-854, vaccine-associated CD4 TCRs also spanned spike. Baseline seropositives among AZD1222 recipients totaled only five or six.

Germline CDR1 is SGHRS and CDR2 is YFSETQ. The CDR3 totals 16 residues. Deletions cut 0 bases from V and 5 bases from J, with 14 bases between. Comment on this clone: What it recognizes is unknown.

Pooling was applied to second doses at about 4 or about 12 weeks. This TCR came from an adult who received the AZD1222 COVID-19 vaccine. The chain is built from TRBV5-1 and TRBJ2-2; D is perhaps TRBD1 or TRBD2 (6 bases each). Sequencing was performed on peripheral blood, taken 28 days after the second AZD1222 dose. This chain's CDR3 is CASSLGQARGTGELFF. CDR3 coding DNA: TGCGCCAGCAGCTTGGGACAGGCGCGGGGAACCGGGGAGCTGTTTTTT.